These T cell receptor beta chains were read from a single sample in a study of T cell responses to AZD1222 COVID-19 vaccine. Repertoires were generated with immunoSEQ multiplex PCR, while TCRdb's copy carries only in-frame clones and drops some. The table has roughly 130,000 clones, about 90% seen once. The material sequenced was peripheral blood, taken on day 0 of AZD1222 vaccination. These receptor sequences come from an adult in good health. Each CDR3 is given with its conserved first and last residue. The order of the fields is D gene, clone size, V gene, J gene, CDR3 DNA, CDR3 protein. A D gene is named only where the DNA matches it firmly. Clone size appears in some rows only: once, few, many, or a class for an expanded clone.

.	few	TRBV23-1	TRBJ2-7	TGCGCCAGGACATTGGGCAGATCCTACGAGCAGTACTTC	CARTLGRSYEQYF
TRBD1	.	TRBV9	TRBJ1-2	TGTGCCAGCAAACGGGACGGACAGGGGTTCGGGGGCTACACCTTC	CASKRDGQGFGGYTF
.	.	TRBV30	TRBJ1-3	TGTGCCTGGTTGTCTGTCTCTGGAAACACCATATATTTT	CAWLSVSGNTIYF
.	few	TRBV7-9	TRBJ1-2	TGTGCCAGCAGCCGACAGGTGAACTATGGCTACACCTTC	CASSRQVNYGYTF
TRBD1	once	TRBV30	TRBJ1-1	TGTGCCTGGCGGGACAGACTACTCAGTCCCACTGAAGCTTTCTTT	CAWRDRLLSPTEAFF
TRBD1	.	TRBV5-1	TRBJ1-4	TGCGCCAGCAGCCCGGGACAGGGTTATAATGAAAAACTGTTTTTT	CASSPGQGYNEKLFF
TRBD1	.	TRBV5-1	TRBJ1-1	TGCGCCAGCAGCTTCCGGGACAGGAATACTGAAGCTTTCTTT	CASSFRDRNTEAFF
.	.	TRBV11-3	TRBJ1-3	TGTGCCAGCAGCCTTGCCCAGTGGGGGGCGCGTACTGGAAACACCATATATTTT	CASSLAQWGARTGNTIYF
.	.	TRBV18	TRBJ1-4	TGTGCCAGCTCACCACTGGCCGGGCCTAATGAAAAACTGTTTTTT	CASSPLAGPNEKLFF
.	.	TRBV7-9	TRBJ2-7	TGTGCCAGCAGCTTAGGGACAGGGAGCGGGAGACGGTACTACGAGCAGTACTTC	CASSLGTGSGRRYYEQYF
TRBD2	.	TRBV4-1	TRBJ2-5	TGCGCCAGCAGCCAAGAGGGCCAGAAGGCTAGCGGGAGGTGGGGCCAAGAGACCCAGTACTTC	CASSQEGQKASGRWGQETQYF
.	.	TRBV27	TRBJ1-5	TGTGCCAGCAGTTTCGTTGGAAGCAATCAGCCCCAGCATTTT	CASSFVGSNQPQHF
.	.	TRBV6-2/TRBV6-3	TRBJ1-5	TGTGCCAGCAGTTGGGGGGGCGCATCCCAGCCCCAGCATTTT	CASSWGGASQPQHF
.	few	TRBV24-1	TRBJ2-1	TGTGCCACCAGTGATTTGGGGGGCGGTAGCTCCTACAATGAGCAGTTCTTC	CATSDLGGGSSYNEQFF
TRBD2	few	TRBV30	TRBJ2-1	TGTGCCTGGAGTGCTAGCGGGAGGTACAATGAGCAGTTCTTC	CAWSASGRYNEQFF
.	.	TRBV5-1	TRBJ1-2	TGCGCCAGCAGCAAAAAGGCAGACGCTAACTATGGCTACACCTTC	CASSKKADANYGYTF
TRBD1	.	TRBV18	TRBJ2-7	TGTGCCAGCTCACCGGCCGGGACAGGACCCTACGAGCAGTACTTC	CASSPAGTGPYEQYF
TRBD2	.	TRBV9	TRBJ2-3	TGTGCCAGCCAAAGGACTAGCGGGAGCCCACTTGATACGCAGTATTTT	CASQRTSGSPLDTQYF
TRBD1	.	TRBV7-9	TRBJ1-2	TGTGCCAGCAGCCCTACTCGGACAGGCGCGAACTATGGCTACACCTTC	CASSPTRTGANYGYTF
.	.	TRBV19	TRBJ2-7	TGTGCCAGTAGCGTGAATGGGGGCGAGCAGTACTTC	CASSVNGGEQYF
.	.	TRBV12-3/TRBV12-4	TRBJ2-7	TGTGCCAGCAGTCAGGTCCAGGGGGGGCAGTACTTC	CASSQVQGGQYF
.	.	TRBV28	TRBJ2-3	TGTGCCAGCGGACAGTTTGCGGGTGTTTATACAGATACGCAGTATTTT	CASGQFAGVYTDTQYF
TRBD1	.	TRBV30	TRBJ1-1	TGTGCCTGGAAACCGGACAGGGGGAACACTGAAGCTTTCTTT	CAWKPDRGNTEAFF
TRBD1	.	TRBV5-5	TRBJ1-5	TGTGCCAGCAGCTTGACGGACAGGTGGCGGGAGCCCCAGCATTTT	CASSLTDRWREPQHF
.	once	TRBV9	TRBJ1-1	TGTGCCAGCAGCGAGGCCCGGGCGGATGAAGCTTTCTTT	CASSEARADEAFF
.	.	TRBV28	TRBJ2-7	TGTGCCAGCAGTTTAAGACAGCGCGCCTACGAGCAGTACTTC	CASSLRQRAYEQYF
.	.	TRBV5-1	TRBJ2-1	TGCGCCAGCAGCTTTCCGGTGGTGAGCTCCTACAATGAGCAGTTCTTC	CASSFPVVSSYNEQFF
TRBD1	.	TRBV24-1	TRBJ2-3	TGTGCCACCAGTGATGGCGCGGGACAGGGGAGCACAGATACGCAGTATTTT	CATSDGAGQGSTDTQYF
TRBD2	.	TRBV7-9	TRBJ2-1	TGTGCCAGCAGCCCCCAATTAGCGGGGGCCTACAATGAGCAGTTCTTC	CASSPQLAGAYNEQFF
.	.	TRBV28	TRBJ1-5	TGTGCCAGCAGTTCCCCTAGTGAGCCCCAGCATTTT	CASSSPSEPQHF
.	.	TRBV12-5	TRBJ1-1	TGTGCTAGTGGGCCCACAGGGCAACTCACTGAAGCTTTCTTT	CASGPTGQLTEAFF
.	.	TRBV19	TRBJ1-3	TGTGCCACTCAAAGGGAAGCTGGAAACACCATATATTTT	CATQREAGNTIYF
.	.	TRBV5-1	TRBJ2-1	TGCGCCAGCAGCTTAGCGAGTCGGCGGGTAGACAATGAGCAGTTCTTC	CASSLASRRVDNEQFF
.	once	TRBV6-5	TRBJ2-7	TGTGCCAGCAGTTCTCAGGGTTACGAGCAGTACTTC	CASSSQGYEQYF
.	.	TRBV20-1	TRBJ1-2	TGCAGTGCCACGTCAAGTTTTGGCTACACCTTC	CSATSSFGYTF
.	.	TRBV3-1/TRBV3-2	TRBJ2-5	TGTGCCAGCAGCCAAATGGGAGTCCAAGAGACCCAGTACTTC	CASSQMGVQETQYF
.	.	TRBV2	TRBJ2-1	TGTGCCAGCCAGGGGACCTACAATGAGCAGTTCTTC	CASQGTYNEQFF
.	.	TRBV29-1	TRBJ1-3	TGCAGCGTTGACCAGGGAAACACCATATATTTT	CSVDQGNTIYF
.	.	TRBV5-8	TRBJ1-5	TGTGCCAGCAGCTTGGGGGTCATTTCAGCCCAGCATTTT	CASSLGVISAQHF
.	.	TRBV4-2	TRBJ1-6	TGTGCCAGCAGCCCCGACAGCTCTTCAAATTCACCCCTCCACTTT	CASSPDSSSNSPLHF
.	.	TRBV27	TRBJ1-1	TGTGCCAGCAGAGGGGTGACTGAAGCTTTCTTT	CASRGVTEAFF
.	.	TRBV9	TRBJ1-2	TGTGCCAGCAGCGCGGTAGATGGCTACACCTTC	CASSAVDGYTF
.	.	TRBV2	TRBJ1-2	TGTGCCAGCATCGAGTGGATGGATGGTGGCTACACCTTC	CASIEWMDGGYTF
.	.	TRBV5-5	TRBJ1-1	TGTGCCAGCACCCGTGAGATGTCCCTTGAAGCTTTCTTT	CASTREMSLEAFF
TRBD2	.	TRBV6-2/TRBV6-3	TRBJ2-1	TGTGCCAGCAGTTACGACGGACTAGCGGGATATGAGCAGTTCTTC	CASSYDGLAGYEQFF
TRBD1	.	TRBV30	TRBJ1-2	TGTGCCTGGAGGGATCCGGGACAGGAGAACTATGGCTACACCTTC	CAWRDPGQENYGYTF
TRBD2	once	TRBV15	TRBJ2-7	TGTGCCACCAGCGAGCGGGAGTCGAATTTGATGTACGAGCAGTACTTC	CATSERESNLMYEQYF